Below are 14 T cell receptor beta chains sequenced from a single sample in a study of T cell changes during pregnancy in multiple sclerosis. Sequencing used immunoSEQ multiplex PCR; TCRdb keeps in-frame clones, though not all of them. The table records approximately 28,000 clones, over 85% of them present only once. Sequenced material: CD8+ T cells from peripheral blood mononuclear cells, taken before pregnancy. These receptors were collected from a female donor with multiple sclerosis, enrolled in a pregnancy study.

This chain joins TRBV7-6 and TRBJ2-1; 7 positions agree with TRBD2. CDR1 and CDR2 (germline): SGHVS, FNYEAQ. The CDR3 has 11 residues. Trimming took 5 bases from V and 13 from J; bases not matched to a gene: 5. CDR3 protein: CASSHRGDQFF. For the CDR3, the DNA is TGTGCCAGCAGCCACCGGGGGGATCAGTTCTTC.

The rearrangement uses TRBV27 and TRBJ1-1; 7 nucleotides line up with TRBD1. The CDR3 consists of 12 residues. V lost 6 bases, J lost 9 bases, and 7 bases stayed unmatched. Per germline, CDR1 MNHEY and CDR2 SMNVEV (reference sequence). The CDR3 region has the DNA TGTGCCAGCAGCCCTCCGACAGGGAAAGCTTTCTTT. Its protein is CASSPPTGKAFF.

The chain carries TRBV7-9 and TRBJ2-7, with 8 bases aligning to TRBD1. V lost 6 bases, J lost 2 bases, and 0 bases stayed unmatched. The length of the CDR3 is 12 residues. Germline loops: CDR1 SEHNR, CDR2 FQNEAQ (reference sequence). The DNA for the CDR3 is TGTGCCAGCAGACAGGGGGCCTACGAGCAGTACTTC. Translation gives CASRQGAYEQYF.

V and J are TRBV5-6 and TRBJ1-4, with D maybe TRBD1 (5 bases). In germline, CDR1 is SGHDT, CDR2 YYEEEE. Trimming took off 4 bases at V and 0 bases at J, with 10 bases between the two ends. CDR3 length: 15 amino acids. The CDR3 spells CASSPRQSTNEKLFF. The CDR3 region has the DNA TGTGCCAGCAGCCCCCGACAGTCAACTAATGAAAAACTGTTTTTT.

The gene calls are TRBV15 and TRBJ2-4; TRBD2 matches at 13 bases. CDR1 and CDR2 from the germline V gene are LNHNV and YYDKDF (reference sequence). The length of the CDR3 is 16 residues. V lost 2 bases, J lost 7 bases, and 5 bases stayed unmatched. The CDR3 sequence is CATSRRTSGSMNIQYF. The DNA of the CDR3 is TGTGCCACCAGCAGAAGGACTAGCGGGAGTATGAACATTCAGTACTTC. The whole variable domain, filled in from reference TRBV15 and TRBJ2-4, reads DAMVIQNPRYQVTQFGKPVTLSCSQTLNHNVMYWYQQKSSQAPKLLFHYYDKDFNNEADTPDNFQSRRPNTSFCFLDIRSPGLGDTAMYLCATSRRTSGSMNIQYFGAGTRLSVL.

V is TRBV15 and J is TRBJ2-7; D gene uncertain. V gave up 2 bases and J gave up 5 bases, with 4 bases separating them. Germline values: CDR1 LNHNV, CDR2 YYDKDF (reference sequence). CDR3 size: 11 residues. This chain's CDR3 is CATSRSDEQYF. Here the CDR3 DNA reads TGTGCCACCAGCAGATCGGACGAGCAGTACTTC. The complete variable domain, with remaining parts taken from reference TRBV15 and TRBJ2-7, reads DAMVIQNPRYQVTQFGKPVTLSCSQTLNHNVMYWYQQKSSQAPKLLFHYYDKDFNNEADTPDNFQSRRPNTSFCFLDIRSPGLGDTAMYLCATSRSDEQYFGPGTRLTVT.

This clone appeared once. The rearrangement links TRBV2 to TRBJ1-2; TRBD1 matches 8 bases. Per the germline V gene, CDR1 is SNHLY and CDR2 is FYNNEI. J lost 8 bases, V lost 6 bases, and 8 bases had no gene match. This CDR3 has 13 amino acids. The CDR3 loop is CASSKQGAGGYTF. For the CDR3, the DNA is TGTGCCAGCAGCAAGCAGGGGGCGGGGGGCTACACCTTC.

V is TRBV5-4 and J is TRBJ2-7; 9 bases agree with TRBD1. The CDR3 spans 13 residues. Germline CDR1 is SGHNT and CDR2 is YYREEE (reference sequence). V shed 4 bases and J 7 bases; nucleotides not matched to a gene: 6. CDR3 residues: CASSPGTGNEQYF. CDR3 DNA: TGTGCCAGCAGCCCCGGGACAGGGAATGAGCAGTACTTC.

This rearrangement joins TRBV9 to TRBJ2-1; D is perhaps TRBD2 (6 bases). Trimming stripped 2 bases from V and 5 bases from J, with 11 bases between. The CDR3 has 14 amino acids. The V gene's germline CDR1 is SGDLS and CDR2 YYNGEE. CDR3: CASSVSGVDNEQFF. In DNA form, the CDR3 reads TGTGCCAGCAGCGTTAGCGGCGTAGACAATGAGCAGTTCTTC.

This rearrangement joins TRBV2 to TRBJ2-7; TRBD2 agrees at 11 bases. CDR1 is SNHLY, CDR2 FYNNEI, per germline. There are 15 residues in the CDR3. The V gene end was trimmed by 5 bases and the J gene end by 2 bases; junction bases not matched to a gene: 5. DNA for the CDR3: TGTGCCAGCAGTTACGGGACTAGCGGCACCTACGAGCAGTACTTC. Translating gives CASSYGTSGTYEQYF.

The J gene is TRBJ1-2, the V gene TRBV7-2; D not certain. The CDR3 covers 14 residues. Trimming took off 1 base at V and 2 bases at J, with 8 bases between the two ends. Looked up from germline, CDR1 is SGHTA and CDR2 is FQGNSA. DNA for the CDR3: TGTGCCAGCAGCTTAGTAGCGGAGAACTATGGCTACACCTTC. This gives the protein CASSLVAENYGYTF.

The chain employs TRBV7-6 and TRBJ2-7; a weak D match, TRBD2 (5 bases). CDR3 length: 14 amino acids. Trimming took 0 bases from V and 0 from J, leaving 6 bases between them. Germline V CDR1 and CDR2: SGHVS, FNYEAQ. CDR3 nucleotides: TGTGCCAGCAGCTTAGCTGGGAGCTCCTACGAGCAGTACTTC. It translates to CASSLAGSSYEQYF. Full variable domain (rest looked up from reference TRBV7-6 and TRBJ2-7): GAGVSQSPRYKVTKRGQDVALRCDPISGHVSLYWYRQALGQGPEFLTYFNYEAQQDKSGLPNDRFSAERPEGSISTLTIQRTEQRDSAMYRCASSLAGSSYEQYFGPGTRLTVT.

The V and J genes are TRBV29-1 and TRBJ2-2; possible D gene TRBD2, 5 bases. The CDR3 runs 12 residues. V lost 6 bases, J lost 4 bases, and 9 bases lay in between. CDR1 SQVTM and CDR2 ANQGSEA come from the germline V gene. CDR3 amino acids: CSVLRVTGELFF. Here the CDR3 DNA reads TGCAGCGTCCTGAGGGTCACCGGGGAGCTGTTTTTT.

The chain links TRBV19 to TRBJ2-5; tentatively, D is TRBD1 (5 bases). The germline V gene has CDR1 LNHDA and CDR2 SQIVND (reference sequence). CDR3 length equals 14 residues. Trimming shortened V by 4 bases and J by 3 bases, and 12 bases separated the two germline ends. CDR3 sequence reads: CASSTLGREETQYF. The CDR3 DNA reads as TGTGCCAGTAGTACGCTAGGCAGGGAAGAGACCCAGTACTTC.